This T cell receptor (beta chain) emerged from a study of regulatory T cells in long-lasting Graves disease. On the study more broadly: Over 5 years of antithyroid drugs with positive TSH receptor antibodies was taken to mean persistent Graves' disease. Notes on the study in general: Persistent disease favored TRBV28, TRBJ1-2 and TRBJ2-5.

The CDR3 spans 15 residues. V was shortened by 4 bases and J by 5 bases, with 18 bases between the two germline ends. Germline V lookup: CDR1 MGHRA, CDR2 YSYEKL. Time point given: persistent/refractory GD, antithyroid drugs over 5 years with positive TRAb. Making the TCR library involved RNA that had been extracted from PBMCs. This clonotype has more than one count but fewer than ten. The antigen remains undetermined. Investigators prepared the TCR beta libraries by applying iRepertoire HTBI primers and Arm-PCR of CDR3 regions. From the multiplex PCR reads, TCRdb called clonotypes with MiXCR, one entry per CDR3 protein. The sample includes a few hundred thousand distinct CDR3 sequences, 20% to 25% of them seen just once.

The rearrangement uses TRBV4-1 and TRBJ2-7; D gene ambiguous. The TCR originated in a woman between 40 and 55 years old with Graves disease. The sequenced sample was peripheral blood mononuclear cells (PBMCs), obtained when the disease was refractory, from a patient treated with antithyroid drugs. The CDR3 here is CASSPGRDLPDEQYF. Written as DNA, the CDR3 is TGCGCCAGCAGCCCCGGACGTGACCTCCCTGACGAGCAGTACTTC.